Described below is a single T cell receptor (beta chain) sequence and its context. Germline CDR1 is SEHNR and CDR2 is FQNEAQ (reference sequence). After removal of 1 base from V and 8 bases from J, the junction contained 10 bases not matched to a gene. This CDR3 contains 15 residues. The data belong to a study of blood T cell repertoires in COVID-19. At the level of the study: COVID-19 samples, acute and convalescent, were from the United States, Italy and Spain.

Original data processing: How many nucleated cells were present was estimated from reference gene primer amplification. TCRdb keeps only in-frame clones here, not all; method: immunoSEQ multiplex PCR. D and trimming come from the DNA, and the V and J calls and clone size come from that table. The repertoire includes fewer than 500,000 clones, roughly 86% of them detected once, and 1% to 1.5% sits in the top ten. Cohort 3 donors counted as recovered after two negative PCRs, clearance, or resolved symptoms. Source material: PBMCs or T cells enriched from blood (not recorded which). The V call is TRBV7-9, the J call TRBJ1-2, with 7 bases fitting TRBD1. This TCR was sampled from a man younger than 45 who had recovered from COVID-19. CDR3 residues: CASSLGGQPTEGYTF. In nucleotides, the CDR3 is TGTGCCAGCAGCTTAGGGGGACAGCCAACGGAGGGCTACACCTTC.